This T cell receptor (beta chain) appears in the sequencing data of a study of T cell responses to AZD1222 COVID-19 vaccine. Regarding this clone: What it recognizes is unknown.

Here immunoSEQ multiplex PCR was the method, and the copy in TCRdb shows in-frame clones only, minus some. The sample lists under 150,000 clones, under 95% occurring once. Germline V lookup: CDR1 SGHNT, CDR2 YYREEE (reference sequence). This CDR3 region has 14 residues. V dropped 5 bases and J dropped 6; count of bases not matched to a gene: 8. Study-wide results and caveats: With two AZD1222 doses given, Spike-specific TCR breadth and depth both rose. Donors in the cohort were predominantly white British and more often female, and clonal diversity was possibly underestimated.

This receptor was identified in an adult in good health. V is TRBV5-4 and J is TRBJ2-1, with TRBD1 matching 7 bases. Specimen: peripheral blood, collected on day 0 of AZD1222 vaccination. The CDR3 DNA sequence: TGTGCCAGCAGAGACAGGGAAGTAATCAATGAGCAGTTCTTC. Its translation: CASRDREVINEQFF.